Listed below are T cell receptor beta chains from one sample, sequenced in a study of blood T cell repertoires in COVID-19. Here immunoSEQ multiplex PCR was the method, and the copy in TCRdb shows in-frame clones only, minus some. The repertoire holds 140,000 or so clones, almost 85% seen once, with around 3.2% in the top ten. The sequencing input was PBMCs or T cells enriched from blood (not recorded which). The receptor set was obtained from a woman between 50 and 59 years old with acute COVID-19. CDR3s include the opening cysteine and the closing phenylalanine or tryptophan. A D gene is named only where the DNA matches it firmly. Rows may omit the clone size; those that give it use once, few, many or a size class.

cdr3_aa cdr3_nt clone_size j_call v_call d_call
CASSQLRGGESSNQPQHF TGTGCCAGCAGTCAACTCAGGGGTGGGGAGTCTAGCAATCAGCCCCAGCATTTT once TRBJ1-5 TRBV27 .
CASSPRTGGADTEAFF TGTGCCAGCAGCCCCCGGACAGGGGGCGCGGACACTGAAGCTTTCTTT . TRBJ1-1 TRBV7-2 TRBD1
CASSPREPAAAGANVLTF TGTGCCAGCAGCCCCCGAGAACCGGCCGCGGCGGGGGCCAACGTCCTGACTTTC . TRBJ2-6 TRBV9 .
CAWSGVAPGQGRGYQETQYF TGTGCCTGGAGTGGAGTAGCCCCTGGACAGGGCCGTGGGTACCAAGAGACCCAGTACTTC . TRBJ2-5 TRBV30 TRBD1
CASSSSAGRTDTQYF TGTGCCAGCAGTTCCTCTGCGGGACGCACAGATACGCAGTATTTT once TRBJ2-3 TRBV7-3 .
CAWSRGTSGFNEQFF TGTGCCTGGAGCCGCGGGACTAGCGGATTCAATGAGCAGTTCTTC . TRBJ2-1 TRBV30 TRBD2
CASSTRTGPPYYEQYF TGTGCCAGTAGTACCCGTACAGGGCCCCCCTACTACGAGCAGTACTTC . TRBJ2-7 TRBV19 .
CASSPWGGGTGELFF TGTGCCAGCAGCCCGTGGGGAGGTGGAACCGGGGAGCTGTTTTTT few TRBJ2-2 TRBV6-5 .
CASSSRQTYRLENTIYF TGTGCCAGCAGCTCCAGACAGACCTACAGACTCGAAAACACCATATATTTT . TRBJ1-3 TRBV5-6 .
CASSEAHSLSGYTF TGTGCCAGCAGTGAAGCTCACAGTCTTTCCGGCTACACCTTC . TRBJ1-2 TRBV6-1 .
CASSRFVGGGSNQPQHF TGTGCCAGCAGTCGCTTTGTAGGGGGGGGTAGCAATCAGCCCCAGCATTTT . TRBJ1-5 TRBV27 .
CASSLGTGGKETQYF TGTGCCAGCAGCTTGGGGACAGGGGGGAAAGAGACCCAGTACTTC . TRBJ2-5 TRBV5-4 TRBD1
CASSLDRYVEAFF TGTGCCAGCAGCTTAGATCGCTACGTTGAAGCTTTCTTT . TRBJ1-1 TRBV11-2 .
CASSLEGNSGNTIYF TGCGCCAGCAGCTTGGAGGGGAACTCTGGAAACACCATATATTTT . TRBJ1-3 TRBV5-1 .
CASSVGRGTGGQAFF TGTGCCAGCAGCGTAGGGCGCGGGACAGGGGGCCAGGCTTTCTTT . TRBJ1-1 TRBV9 TRBD1
CASSAEAGGFYEQYF TGTGCCAGCAGCGCCGAAGCGGGAGGATTCTACGAGCAGTACTTC few TRBJ2-7 TRBV6-5 TRBD2
CASSGLGQGRNEQFF TGTGCCAGCAGTGGTTTAGGACAGGGGCGCAATGAGCAGTTCTTC . TRBJ2-1 TRBV28 TRBD1
CASSQDYGGPGAFF TGCGCCAGCAGCCAAGATTACGGGGGGCCCGGGGCTTTCTTT . TRBJ1-1 TRBV4-3 .
CASSRTSGNIGGELFF TGCGCCAGCAGCCGAACTAGCGGGAACATTGGCGGGGAGCTGTTTTTT . TRBJ2-2 TRBV4-1 TRBD2
CASSYRWDEQFF TGTGCCAGCAGCTACAGGTGGGATGAGCAGTTCTTC . TRBJ2-1 TRBV7-9 .
CASSRDRGRVELFF TGTGCCAGCAGCAGGGACAGGGGGCGGGTGGAGCTGTTTTTT . TRBJ2-2 TRBV2 TRBD1
CASRQSGTSVKPEQFF TGTGCCAGCAGACAATCCGGGACTAGCGTCAAGCCTGAGCAGTTCTTC . TRBJ2-1 TRBV7-2 TRBD2
CASSPLGEQYF TGTGCCAGCAGCCCTCTCGGCGAGCAGTACTTC . TRBJ2-7 TRBV7-9 .
CASLGQIPSNGYTF TGTGCCAGTCTCGGACAGATCCCCTCTAATGGCTACACCTTC . TRBJ1-2 TRBV19 .
CSVVPTSPRGDTQYF TGCAGCGTTGTCCCGACTAGCCCCAGGGGAGATACGCAGTATTTT . TRBJ2-3 TRBV29-1 .
CASSPSTQVHGYTF TGTGCCAGTAGTCCCAGTACCCAGGTCCATGGCTACACCTTC few TRBJ1-2 TRBV19 .
CATSREFASYEQYF TGTGCCACCAGCAGAGAATTTGCTAGCTACGAGCAGTACTTC few TRBJ2-7 TRBV15 .
CASSTLTSSDTQYF TGTGCCAGCAGCACCCTGACTAGCTCAGATACGCAGTATTTT . TRBJ2-3 TRBV9 TRBD2
CASSLSGRGETQYF TGTGCCAGCAGCTTGAGCGGGAGAGGAGAGACCCAGTACTTC . TRBJ2-5 TRBV7-2 TRBD2
CASSLQLNTEAFF TGTGCCAGCAGTCTACAGCTGAACACTGAAGCTTTCTTT . TRBJ1-1 TRBV27 .
CGGGQGTGNTIYF TGCGGAGGGGGACAGGGCACTGGAAACACCATATATTTT . TRBJ1-3 TRBV29-1 TRBD1
CASSSMDRGRNQPQHF TGTGCCAGCAGCTCGATGGACAGGGGGCGAAATCAGCCCCAGCATTTT . TRBJ1-5 TRBV7-8 TRBD1
CASSRTGGRTDSPLHF TGTGCCAGCAGCCGGACAGGGGGCCGAACAGATTCACCCCTCCACTTT . TRBJ1-6 TRBV7-9 TRBD1
CASSFSEYYEQYF TGTGCCAGCAGTTTTTCGGAGTACTACGAGCAGTACTTC . TRBJ2-7 TRBV12-3/TRBV12-4 .
CASSSRTGAYNSPLHF TGTGCCAGCAGCTCGCGGACAGGGGCCTATAATTCACCCCTCCACTTT . TRBJ1-6 TRBV3-1/TRBV3-2 TRBD1
CASRGPGNTIYF TGTGCCAGCAGGGGGCCAGGAAACACCATATATTTT . TRBJ1-3 TRBV27 .
CASSPLAGGAGELFF TGTGCCAGTAGTCCACTAGCGGGAGGAGCCGGGGAGCTGTTTTTT . TRBJ2-2 TRBV19 TRBD2
CASSITSQGARYGYTF TGTGCCAGCAGCATCACATCGCAGGGGGCGCGGTATGGCTACACCTTC . TRBJ1-2 TRBV7-2 TRBD1
CASSKSGLAGTDTQYF TGTGCCAGCTCGAAGTCCGGACTAGCGGGCACAGATACGCAGTATTTT . TRBJ2-3 TRBV7-3 TRBD2
CASRDDRGGDEQFF TGTGCCAGCAGAGACGACAGGGGTGGCGATGAGCAGTTCTTC . TRBJ2-1 TRBV3-1/TRBV3-2 TRBD1